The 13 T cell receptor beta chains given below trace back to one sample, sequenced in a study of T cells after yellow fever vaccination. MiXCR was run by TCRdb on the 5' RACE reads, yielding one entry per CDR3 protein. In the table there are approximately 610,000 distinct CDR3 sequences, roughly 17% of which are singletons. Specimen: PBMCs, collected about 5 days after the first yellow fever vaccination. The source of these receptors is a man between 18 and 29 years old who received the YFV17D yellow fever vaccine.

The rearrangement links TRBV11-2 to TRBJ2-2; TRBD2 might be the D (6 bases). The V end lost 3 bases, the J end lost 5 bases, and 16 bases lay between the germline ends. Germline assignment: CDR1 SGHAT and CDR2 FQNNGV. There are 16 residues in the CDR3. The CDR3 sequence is CASSFLPGTGTGELFF. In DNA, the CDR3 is TGTGCCAGCAGCTTTCTCCCCGGGACTGGGACCGGGGAGCTGTTTTTT.

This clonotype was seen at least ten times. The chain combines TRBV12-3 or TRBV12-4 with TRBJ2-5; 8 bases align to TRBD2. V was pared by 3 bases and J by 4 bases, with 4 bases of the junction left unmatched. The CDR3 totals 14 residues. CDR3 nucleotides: TGTGCCAGCAGTTTGGGGCTAGCGGGAGAGACCCAGTACTTC. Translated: CASSLGLAGETQYF.

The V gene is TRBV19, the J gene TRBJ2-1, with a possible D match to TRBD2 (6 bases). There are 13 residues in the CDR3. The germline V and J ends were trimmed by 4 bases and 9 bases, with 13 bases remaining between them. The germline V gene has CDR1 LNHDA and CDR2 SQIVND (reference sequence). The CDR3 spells CASSRRAEGEQFF. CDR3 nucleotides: TGTGCCAGTAGTAGGAGGGCCGAAGGTGAGCAGTTCTTC. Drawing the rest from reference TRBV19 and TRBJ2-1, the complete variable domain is DGGITQSPKYLFRKEGQNVTLSCEQNLNHDAMYWYRQDPGQGLRLIYYSQIVNDFQKGDIAEGYSVSREKKESFPLTVTSAQKNPTAFYLCASSRRAEGEQFFGPGTRLTVL.

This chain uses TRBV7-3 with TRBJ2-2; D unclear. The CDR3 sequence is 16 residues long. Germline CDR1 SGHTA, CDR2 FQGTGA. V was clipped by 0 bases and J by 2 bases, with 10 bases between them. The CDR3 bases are TGTGCCAGCAGCTTAACAGTTATCGTTAACACCGGGGAGCTGTTTTTT. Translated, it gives CASSLTVIVNTGELFF.

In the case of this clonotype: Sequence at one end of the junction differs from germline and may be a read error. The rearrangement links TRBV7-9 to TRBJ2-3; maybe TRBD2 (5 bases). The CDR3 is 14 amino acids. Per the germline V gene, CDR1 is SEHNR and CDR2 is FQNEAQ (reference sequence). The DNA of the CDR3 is TGTGCCAGCAGCCTAGCCGCCTTAAGAGATACGCAGTATTTT. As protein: CASSLAALRDTQYF. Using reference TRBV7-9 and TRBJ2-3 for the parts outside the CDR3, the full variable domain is DTGVSQNPRHKITKRGQNVTFRCDPISEHNRLYWYRQTLGQGPEFLTYFQNEAQLEKSRLLSDRFSAERPKGSFSTLEIQRTEQGDSAMYLCASSLAALRDTQYFGPGTRLTVL.

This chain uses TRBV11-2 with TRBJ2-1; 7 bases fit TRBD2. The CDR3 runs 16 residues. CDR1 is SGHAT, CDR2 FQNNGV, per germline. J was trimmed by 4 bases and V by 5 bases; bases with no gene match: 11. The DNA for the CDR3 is TGTGCCAGCAGCCCGGTTGCGGGGGAGGGTTACAATGAGCAGTTCTTC. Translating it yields CASSPVAGEGYNEQFF.

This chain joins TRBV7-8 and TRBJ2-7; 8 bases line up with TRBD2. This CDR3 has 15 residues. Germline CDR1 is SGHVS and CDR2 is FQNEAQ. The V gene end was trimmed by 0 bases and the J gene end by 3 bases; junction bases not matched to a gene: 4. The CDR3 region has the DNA TGTGCCAGCAGCTTAGCTAGCGGGGTCCTCTACGAGCAGTACTTC. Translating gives CASSLASGVLYEQYF.

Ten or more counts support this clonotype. DNA for the CDR3: TGTGCCAGCAGTTTAAGACAGGGGGGCTACAATGAGCAGTTCTTC. It translates to CASSLRQGGYNEQFF. The chain couples TRBV7-2 to TRBJ2-1; 9 bases align to TRBD1. Germline CDR1 reads SGHTA; CDR2 reads FQGNSA. With 6 bases clipped from V and 3 bases from J, the junction kept 6 bases outside the gene matches. This CDR3 region has 15 residues.

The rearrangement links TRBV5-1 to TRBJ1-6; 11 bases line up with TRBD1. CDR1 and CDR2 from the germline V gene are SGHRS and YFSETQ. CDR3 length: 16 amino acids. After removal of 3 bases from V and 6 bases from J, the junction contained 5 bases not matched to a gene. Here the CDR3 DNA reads TGCGCCAGCAGCTCCCGGGGACAGGGGGGTAATTCACCCCTCCACTTT. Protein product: CASSSRGQGGNSPLHF.

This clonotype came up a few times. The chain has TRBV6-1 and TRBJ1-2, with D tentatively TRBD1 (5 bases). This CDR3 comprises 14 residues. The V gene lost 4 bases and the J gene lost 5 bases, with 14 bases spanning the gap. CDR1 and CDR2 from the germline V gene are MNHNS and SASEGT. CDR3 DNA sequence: TGTGCCAGCAGTGTCCCACAGGCCAATTATGGCTACACCTTC. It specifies CASSVPQANYGYTF.

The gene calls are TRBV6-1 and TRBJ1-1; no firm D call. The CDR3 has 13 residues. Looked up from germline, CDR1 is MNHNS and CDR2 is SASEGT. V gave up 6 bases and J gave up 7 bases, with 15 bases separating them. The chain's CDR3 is CASRPLGDGEAFF. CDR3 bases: TGTGCCAGCAGGCCCCTGGGAGATGGTGAAGCTTTCTTT.

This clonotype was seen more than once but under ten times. The CDR3 DNA is TGTGCCAGCAGGGGAGCGGCCTACAATGAGCAGTTCTTC. Translation gives CASRGAAYNEQFF. J is TRBJ2-1 and V is TRBV7-9; TRBD2 is a possible D gene (5 bases). V was pared by 6 bases and J by 2 bases, with 8 bases between. Germline loops: CDR1 SEHNR, CDR2 FQNEAQ (reference sequence). The CDR3 is 13 residues long.

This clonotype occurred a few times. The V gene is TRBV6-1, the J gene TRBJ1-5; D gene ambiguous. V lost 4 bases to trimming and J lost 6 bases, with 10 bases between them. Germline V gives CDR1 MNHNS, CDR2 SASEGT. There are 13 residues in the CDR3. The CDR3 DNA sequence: TGTGCCAGCAGTGCCCGAAACTCTCAGCCCCAGCATTTT. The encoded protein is CASSARNSQPQHF.